Listed below are T cell receptor beta chains from one sample, sequenced in a study of immune evolution from preneoplasia to lung adenocarcinoma. Measured with immunoSEQ multiplex PCR; TCRdb has only the in-frame clones, and not every one. This sample has thousands of clones, with around four fifths found just once. The specimen was FFPE adjacent normal lung tissue. The receptors stem from a person aged 70 to 85 with lung adenocarcinoma. CDR3s include the opening cysteine and the closing phenylalanine or tryptophan. A D gene is named only where the DNA matches it firmly. Clone size is not always given. Where it is, it says once, few, many or a class for expanded clones.

TRBV28	.	15	TRBJ2-7	few	TGTGCCAGCAGTAGTCCCGGGACACCTCCCTACGAGCAGTACTTC	CASSSPGTPPYEQYF
TRBV5-4	TRBD2	15	TRBJ2-5	.	TGTGCCAGCAGCCTCGGACTAGCGGGAGGGGAGACCCAGTACTTC	CASSLGLAGGETQYF
TRBV29-1	TRBD2	20	TRBJ2-3	.	TGCAGCGTTGAAGATCGTGGGACAGGAGCGACTAGCGGGGGGGCAGATACGCAGTATTTT	CSVEDRGTGATSGGADTQYF
TRBV7-6	.	14	TRBJ2-5	.	TGTGCCAGCAGCCGACCGGAGGGGGGGGAGACCCAGTACTTC	CASSRPEGGETQYF
TRBV2	.	13	TRBJ1-1	.	TGTGCCAGCGGACAAGGACAGAACACTGAAGCTTTCTTT	CASGQGQNTEAFF
TRBV7-9	TRBD1	15	TRBJ2-7	.	TGTGCCAGCAGCAAGACAGGGGGCGATTCCTACGAGCAGTACTTC	CASSKTGGDSYEQYF
TRBV4-1	TRBD1	16	TRBJ2-5	once	TGCGCCAGCAGCCTTCGACAGGGGTTGAGCCAAGAGACCCAGTACTTC	CASSLRQGLSQETQYF
TRBV2	.	12	TRBJ1-2	.	TGTGCCAGCAGCGAGTACAGGGATGGCTACACCTTC	CASSEYRDGYTF
TRBV28	TRBD2	16	TRBJ2-1	.	TGTGCCAGCGGGCTGCCCCGGACTAGCGGCAACAATGAGCAGTTCTTC	CASGLPRTSGNNEQFF
TRBV30	TRBD1	15	TRBJ1-5	.	TGTGCCTGGAGTGTACAGGGGACGAGCAATCAGCCCCAGCATTTT	CAWSVQGTSNQPQHF
TRBV4-1	.	13	TRBJ1-1	.	TGCGCCAGCAGCCAGGAAGGTTGGACTGAAGCTTTCTTT	CASSQEGWTEAFF
TRBV6-4	TRBD2	20	TRBJ2-3	.	TGTGCCAGCAGTGAGGTCAGCGGCCTAGCGGGCTTAACTAGCACAGATACGCAGTATTTT	CASSEVSGLAGLTSTDTQYF
TRBV19	.	16	TRBJ2-3	.	TGTGCCAGTAGTATCCTCATAGGGGGTCGGGCAGATACGCAGTATTTT	CASSILIGGRADTQYF
TRBV5-1	.	16	TRBJ2-3	.	TGCGCCAGCAGCTTGGACGCAGGGAGAAACACAGATACGCAGTATTTT	CASSLDAGRNTDTQYF
TRBV9	.	14	TRBJ2-5	.	TGTGCCAGCAGCGCTGGGGGGACAGTAGAGACCCAGTACTTC	CASSAGGTVETQYF
TRBV25-1	.	11	TRBJ1-2	.	TGTGCCAGCAGTGAAAACTATGGCTACACCTTC	CASSENYGYTF
TRBV4-1	TRBD1	20	TRBJ1-3	once	TGCGCCAGCACCTCGATCGGACAGGGAGGGGGGGCCTCCGCTGGAAACACCATATATTTT	CASTSIGQGGGASAGNTIYF
TRBV28	.	14	TRBJ2-3	.	TGTGCCAGCAGTTCCCCCACTGGCACAGATACGCAGTATTTT	CASSSPTGTDTQYF
TRBV4-3	.	15	TRBJ2-2	.	TGCGCCAGCAGCCAAGAACTGGGGTACACCGGGGAGCTGTTTTTT	CASSQELGYTGELFF